This T cell receptor beta chain originates from a study of blood T cells in healthy people across ages. Study-wide results and limits: Considered underestimates were the diversity estimates obtained from one million T cells.

The use of a sample-barcoded 5' primer and a J-beta primer mix characterized a second PCR of about 7 to 12 cycles. Every cDNA molecule bore a tag from a template-switch adaptor containing 12 random nucleotides. TCRdb analysed the 5' RACE reads with MiXCR anew, one entry per CDR3 protein. The sample lists approximately 780,000 distinct CDR3 sequences; about 26% were seen once. This clonotype was detected a few times. What it binds is not known. V dropped 4 bases and J dropped 8 bases, with 14 bases sitting between them. This CDR3 comprises 13 residues. This sample also belongs to another study, concerning T cells of mothers and their children. As reported in that work: The effect of thymic selection on TCR recombination output is similar between related and unrelated pairs.

The chain carries TRBV12-3 or TRBV12-4 and TRBJ1-2, with D uncertain. The sequence was obtained from a boy aged 5-17 years in good health. The source material was blood. CDR3 bases: TGTGCCAGCAGTTCCCCAGACCTGTGGGGCTACACCTTC. This translates into CASSSPDLWGYTF.